The 18 T cell receptor beta chains below all came from one sample that was sequenced in a study of blood T cell repertoires in COVID-19 (dated by TCRdb to about 2020). The receptor library was made with the immunoSEQ multiplex PCR assay. The immuneACCESS repertoire file appears here via TCRdb, limited to in-frame rearrangements. These files lack a portion of the clones; in checked studies, under half of the deficit traces to unresolved V genes, and the cause of the others is not known. This sample gives around 64,000 clones in total; about nine tenths of them show up just once. The ten most abundant clones make up roughly 10% of the sample. The sequencing input was peripheral blood. These receptors were obtained from a woman between 18 and 30 years old with acute or convalescent COVID-19.

The chain combines TRBV5-5 with TRBJ1-6; D is uncertain. The CDR3 length is 14 residues. V was clipped by 0 bases and J by 16 bases, with 17 bases between them. CDR1 and CDR2 (germline): SGHKS, YYEKEE (reference sequence). The CDR3 reads CASSLAVDNTPLHF. In DNA, the CDR3 is TGTGCCAGCAGCTTGGCCGTAGACAACACTCCTCTCCACTTT.

The rearrangement uses TRBV11-2 and TRBJ2-2; 7 bases are a match to TRBD1. This CDR3 is built from 16 residues. Germline values: CDR1 SGHAT, CDR2 FQNNGV. V shed 1 base, J shed 3 bases, and the junction held 5 bases outside the gene matches. CDR3 protein: CASSLVVRGYTGELFF. The CDR3 bases are TGTGCCAGCAGCTTAGTAGTCAGGGGGTACACCGGGGAGCTGTTTTTT.

The chain combines TRBV5-4 with TRBJ2-3; perhaps TRBD2 as D (7 bases). V was cut by 0 bases and J by 4 bases, with 15 bases left in between. Looked up from germline, CDR1 is SGHNT and CDR2 is YYREEE (reference sequence). There are 16 residues in the CDR3. CDR3: CASSLGGASGADTQYF. CDR3 DNA sequence: TGTGCCAGCAGCTTGGGGGGGGCTAGCGGCGCAGATACGCAGTATTTT.

The gene calls are TRBV20-1 and TRBJ1-2; 7 positions agree with TRBD1. From germline, CDR1 is DFQATT and CDR2 SNEGSKA (reference sequence). The CDR3 is 11 amino acids. Trimming removed 4 bases from V and 8 bases from J; junction bases left unmatched: 4. The CDR3 is CSATQGIGYTF. The DNA for the CDR3 is TGCAGTGCTACACAGGGGATAGGCTACACCTTC.

The rearrangement uses TRBV5-6 and TRBJ2-1; 8 bases align to TRBD2. V lost 0 bases, J lost 9 bases, and 5 bases stayed unmatched. The CDR3 runs to 14 residues. Per germline, CDR1 SGHDT and CDR2 YYEEEE. CDR3 protein: CASSLGAGVGEQFF. DNA for the CDR3: TGTGCCAGCAGCTTGGGAGCGGGAGTTGGTGAGCAGTTCTTC.

This sequence joins TRBV5-4 and TRBJ2-1; 11 bases match TRBD1. Germline values: CDR1 SGHNT, CDR2 YYREEE (reference sequence). The CDR3 has 15 amino acids. V dropped 4 bases and J dropped 3; count of bases not matched to a gene: 3. The CDR3 sequence is CASSAGTGGYNEQFF. The CDR3 region has the DNA TGTGCCAGCAGCGCCGGGACAGGGGGCTACAATGAGCAGTTCTTC.

The chain is built from TRBV4-2 and TRBJ2-7; weak D call: TRBD2 (5 bases). The CDR3 length is 17 residues. The germline gives CDR1 LGHNA, CDR2 YNFKEQ. With 0 bases removed from V and 0 bases from J, the gap between germline ends came to 15 bases. This CDR3 reads CASSQDLERTRSYEQYF. CDR3 bases: TGTGCCAGCAGCCAAGATCTCGAGCGGACCCGCTCCTACGAGCAGTACTTC.

Only a few counts were recorded for this clone. The V call is TRBV7-8, the J call TRBJ1-5; D gene uncertain. This CDR3 has 16 amino acids. Trimming took 5 bases from V and 4 from J, leaving 18 bases between them. Per the germline V gene, CDR1 is SGHVS and CDR2 is FQNEAQ. CDR3 loop: CASSRAGDNPNQPQHF. The CDR3 bases are TGTGCCAGCAGCCGGGCCGGGGATAATCCAAATCAGCCCCAGCATTTT.

This clone was recorded once. The rearrangement joins TRBV2 to TRBJ2-4, with D possibly matching TRBD2 (6 bases). V gave up 7 bases and J gave up 0 bases, with 19 bases separating them. Germline CDR1 is SNHLY and CDR2 is FYNNEI. This CDR3 comprises 17 residues. The CDR3 loop is CASIPWGVGGAKNIQYF. In DNA, the CDR3 is TGTGCCAGCATCCCCTGGGGGGTCGGGGGAGCCAAAAACATTCAGTACTTC. Together with reference TRBV2 and TRBJ2-4, the CDR3 gives the full variable domain: EPEVTQTPSHQVTQMGQEVILRCVPISNHLYFYWYRQILGQKVEFLVSFYNNEISEKSEIFDDQFSVERPDGSNFTLKIRSTKLEDSAMYFCASIPWGVGGAKNIQYFGAGTRLSVL.

This clone was seen only a few times. The V gene is TRBV6-2 or TRBV6-3, the J gene TRBJ2-7, with 8 bases identical to TRBD2. Germline trimming cut 6 bases from V and 0 bases from J; bases unmatched to any gene: 7. The CDR3 sequence is 15 residues long. In germline, CDR1 is MNHEY, CDR2 SVGEGT. The CDR3 bases are TGTGCCAGCAGCATCAAGCGGGGGAGCTCCTACGAGCAGTACTTC. Translating gives CASSIKRGSSYEQYF.

The CDR3 DNA follows: TGTGCCAGCAGCTTAATTGGCCGTAACTATGGCTACACCTTC. This sequence encodes CASSLIGRNYGYTF. The rearrangement joins TRBV7-9 to TRBJ1-2; no clear D. Germline V lookup: CDR1 SEHNR, CDR2 FQNEAQ (reference sequence). Trimming took off 2 bases at V and 1 base at J, with 8 bases between the two ends. The CDR3 sequence is 14 residues long.

The chain carries TRBV10-2 and TRBJ1-1; a possible D gene is TRBD1 (5 bases). This CDR3 is 13 amino acids long. Trimming cost V 8 bases and J 5 bases, with 15 bases left between them. Germline V gives CDR1 WSHSY, CDR2 SAAADI. The CDR3 sequence: CASQPTGETEAFF. The CDR3 DNA reads as TGCGCCAGCCAACCCACGGGGGAGACTGAAGCTTTCTTT.

This clone has a handful of counts. J is TRBJ2-1 and V is TRBV23-1, with 7 bases identical to TRBD1. TRBV23-1 is designated an ORF whose function remains uncertain. Trimming removed 6 bases from V and 3 bases from J; junction bases left unmatched: 11. The CDR3 sequence is 16 residues long. DNA for the CDR3: TGCGCCAGCAGCCGAGGAAGACAGGGCCTCTACAATGAGCAGTTCTTC. Its translation: CASSRGRQGLYNEQFF.

CDR3 bases: TGTGCCATCAGTGAGCCACTAGTTTACGAGCAGTACTTC. This translates into CAISEPLVYEQYF. The J gene is TRBJ2-7, the V gene TRBV10-3; tentatively, D is TRBD2 (5 bases). This CDR3 contains 13 residues. V was pared by 2 bases and J by 4 bases, with 9 bases between. Germline CDR1 is ENHRY and CDR2 is SYGVKD.

The chain joins TRBV2 to TRBJ1-6; D is undetermined. Germline values: CDR1 SNHLY, CDR2 FYNNEI. V lost 0 bases and J 6 bases, leaving 12 bases between the germline ends. The CDR3 runs to 16 residues. The CDR3 here is CASSEALRSINSPLHF. The CDR3 region has the DNA TGTGCCAGCAGTGAAGCGCTTCGGTCCATTAATTCACCCCTCCACTTT.

The chain links TRBV9 to TRBJ2-5; D is perhaps TRBD1 (6 bases). Germline V lookup: CDR1 SGDLS, CDR2 YYNGEE. The CDR3 runs to 14 residues. Trimming took off 4 bases at V and 1 base at J, with 11 bases between the two ends. CDR3 protein: CASSTGQPQETQYF. The DNA for the CDR3 is TGTGCCAGCAGCACAGGACAGCCCCAAGAGACCCAGTACTTC. The complete variable domain, with remaining parts taken from reference TRBV9 and TRBJ2-5, reads DSGVTQTPKHLITATGQRVTLRCSPRSGDLSVYWYQQSLDQGLQFLIQYYNGEERAKGNILERFSAQQFPDLHSELNLSSLELGDSALYFCASSTGQPQETQYFGPGTRLLVL.

The chain has TRBV19 and TRBJ2-6; D is perhaps TRBD1 (6 bases). The CDR3 has 15 residues. The V end was cut by 6 bases, the J end by 2 bases, with 11 bases between. The germline V gene has CDR1 LNHDA and CDR2 SQIVND (reference sequence). The CDR3 protein is CASRRDKAGANVLTF. The CDR3 region has the DNA TGTGCCAGTAGAAGGGACAAAGCTGGGGCCAACGTCCTGACTTTC.

This rearrangement joins TRBV5-1 to TRBJ2-1; 14 bases are shared with TRBD2. The CDR3 is 17 amino acids. The germline V gene encodes CDR1 SGHRS and CDR2 YFSETQ. The V gene end was trimmed by 4 bases and the J gene end by 1 base; junction bases not matched to a gene: 4. The CDR3, as DNA: TGCGCCAGCAGCCTAGGACTAGCGGGAGGATCCTACAATGAGCAGTTCTTC. It is translated as CASSLGLAGGSYNEQFF.